This T cell receptor beta chain appears in the sequencing data of a study of early T cells in non-severe SARS-CoV-2 infection. Germline V gene sequence: CDR1 GTSNPN, CDR2 SVGIG (reference sequence). The length of the CDR3 is 12 residues. The V gene end was trimmed by 4 bases and the J gene end by 8 bases; junction bases not matched to a gene: 7. TCRdb re-called the 5' RACE reads through MiXCR, storing one row per CDR3 protein. In the table there are about 34,000 distinct CDR3 sequences, more than 5% of which are singletons. The TCR was taken from an adult who was a healthcare worker with PCR-confirmed SARS-CoV-2 infection or an uninfected control (not recorded which). This chain uses TRBV30 with TRBJ1-2; 7 bases match TRBD1. Sequencing used whole blood. CDR3 sequence reads: CAWTRTGEGYTF. In DNA form, the CDR3 reads TGTGCCTGGACTAGAACAGGGGAAGGCTACACCTTC. The whole variable domain, remainder taken from reference TRBV30 and TRBJ1-2, is SQTIHQWPATLVQPVGSPLSLECTVEGTSNPNLYWYRQAAGRGLQLLFYSVGIGQISSEVPQNLSASRPQDRQFILSSKKLLLSDSGFYLCAWTRTGEGYTFGSGTRLTVV.